The clone carrying this T cell receptor (beta chain) was recorded many times. Time point given: patch test 1, 2 weeks after DPC sensitization. The treatment: therapeutic diphenylcyclopropenone sensitization with weekly scalp DPC. The data were obtained in a study of human T cells and chemical hapten exposure. Germline loops: CDR1 MGHRA, CDR2 YSYEKL. Trimming took 0 bases from V and 0 from J; bases not matched to a gene: 8. The CDR3 is 19 residues long. The study's library attached unique molecular identifiers to single cDNA molecules. MiXCR was run by TCRdb on the RACE reads, yielding one entry per CDR3 protein. The sample records 300,000 to 350,000 distinct CDR3 sequences, around 7% being singletons.

The chain links TRBV4-1 to TRBJ2-3; 11 nucleotides match TRBD2. This receptor was obtained from a woman between 18 and 30 years old with alopecia areata. Some clones in this sample may be carry-over from other donors' samples. The starting material was whole blood, obtained in connection with sensitization to the hapten diphenylcyclopropenone (DPC). The CDR3 reads CASSQDWSSGGGSTDTQYF. The CDR3 DNA is TGCGCCAGCAGCCAAGATTGGAGTAGCGGGGGGGGTAGCACAGATACGCAGTATTTT.